This T cell receptor beta chain comes out of a study of blood T cell repertoires in COVID-19. On the study more broadly: Samples of COVID-19 (acute and convalescent) were obtained from the United States, Italy and Spain. T cells, B-cell-depleted T cells, or PBMCs provided the cDNA or gDNA that served as material.

The V gene lost 5 bases and the J gene lost 5 bases, with 18 bases spanning the gap. This CDR3 has 15 residues. Germline lookup yields CDR1 SEHNR and CDR2 FQNEAQ (reference sequence). Authors' processing steps: Amplifying reference gene primers gave estimates of nucleated cell counts. Data came from immunoSEQ multiplex PCR; TCRdb stores just in-frame clones and leaves some out. That table furnishes V, J and clone size, whereas the DNA furnished D and trimming. The top ten hold 2.3% of the sample, which has roughly 260,000 clones, around 87% seen once. The source is a woman aged 45 to 65 with acute or convalescent COVID-19. This chain connects TRBV7-9 to TRBJ1-1; a possible D gene is TRBD1 (5 bases). The specimen was peripheral blood. CDR3 DNA: TGTGCCAGCAGCCGCGGGGAGGGGTCAATGACTGAAGCTTTCTTT. Translation gives CASSRGEGSMTEAFF.